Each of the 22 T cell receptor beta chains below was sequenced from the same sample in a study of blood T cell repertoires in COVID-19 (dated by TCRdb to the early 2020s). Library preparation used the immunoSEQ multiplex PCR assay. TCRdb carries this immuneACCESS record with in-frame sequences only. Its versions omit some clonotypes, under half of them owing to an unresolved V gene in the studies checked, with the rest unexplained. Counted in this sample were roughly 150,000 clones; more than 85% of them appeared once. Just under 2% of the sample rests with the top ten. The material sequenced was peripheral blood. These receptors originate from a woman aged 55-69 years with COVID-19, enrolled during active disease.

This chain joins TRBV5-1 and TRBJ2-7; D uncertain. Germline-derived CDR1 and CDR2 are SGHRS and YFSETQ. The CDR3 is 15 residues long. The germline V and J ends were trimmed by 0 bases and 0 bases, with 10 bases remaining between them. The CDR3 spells CASSLEPGLSYEQYF. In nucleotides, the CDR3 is TGCGCCAGCAGCTTGGAACCAGGCCTCTCCTACGAGCAGTACTTC.

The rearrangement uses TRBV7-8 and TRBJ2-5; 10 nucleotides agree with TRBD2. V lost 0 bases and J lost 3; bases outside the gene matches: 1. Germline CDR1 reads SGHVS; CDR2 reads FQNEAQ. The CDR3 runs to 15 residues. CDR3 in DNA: TGTGCCAGCAGCTTAGCAACTAGCGGGGAAGAGACCCAGTACTTC. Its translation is CASSLATSGEETQYF. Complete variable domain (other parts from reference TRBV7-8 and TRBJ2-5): GAGVSQSPRYKVAKRGQDVALRCDPISGHVSLFWYQQALGQGPEFLTYFQNEAQLDKSGLPSDRFFAERPEGSVSTLKIQRTQQEDSAVYLCASSLATSGEETQYFGPGTRLLVL.

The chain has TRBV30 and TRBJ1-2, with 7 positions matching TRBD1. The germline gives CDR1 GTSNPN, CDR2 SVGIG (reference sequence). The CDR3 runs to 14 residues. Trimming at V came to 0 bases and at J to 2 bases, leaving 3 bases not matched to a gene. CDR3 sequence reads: CAWSVWGQNYGYTF. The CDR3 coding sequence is TGTGCCTGGAGTGTGTGGGGACAGAACTATGGCTACACCTTC.

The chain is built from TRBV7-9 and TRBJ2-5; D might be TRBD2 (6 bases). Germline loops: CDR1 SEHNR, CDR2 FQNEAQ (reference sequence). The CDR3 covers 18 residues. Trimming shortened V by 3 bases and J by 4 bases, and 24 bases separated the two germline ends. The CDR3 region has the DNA TGTGCCAGCAGCTTTAGGGCCAGTCGGGAGAGCAGTCGAGAGACCCAGTACTTC. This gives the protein CASSFRASRESSRETQYF.

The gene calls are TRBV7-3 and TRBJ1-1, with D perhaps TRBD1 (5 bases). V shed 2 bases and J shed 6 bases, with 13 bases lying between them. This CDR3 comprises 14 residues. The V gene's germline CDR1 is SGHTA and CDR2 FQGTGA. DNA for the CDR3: TGTGCCAGCAGCTTATTCGGGGGAAGCGCTGAAGCTTTCTTT. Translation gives CASSLFGGSAEAFF.

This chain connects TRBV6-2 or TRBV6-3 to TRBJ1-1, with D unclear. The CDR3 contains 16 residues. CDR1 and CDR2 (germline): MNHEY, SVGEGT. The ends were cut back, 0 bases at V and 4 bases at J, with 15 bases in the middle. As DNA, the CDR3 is TGTGCCAGCAGTTACTCTCTAACGGGAGGCGGCACTGAAGCTTTCTTT. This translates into CASSYSLTGGGTEAFF.

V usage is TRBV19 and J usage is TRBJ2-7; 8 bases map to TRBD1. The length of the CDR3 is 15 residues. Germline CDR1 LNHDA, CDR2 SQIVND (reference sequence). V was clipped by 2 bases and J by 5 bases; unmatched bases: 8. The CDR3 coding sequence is TGTGCCAGTAGTATAAGGAGACAGGGGCCCCACGAGCAGTACTTC. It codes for CASSIRRQGPHEQYF.

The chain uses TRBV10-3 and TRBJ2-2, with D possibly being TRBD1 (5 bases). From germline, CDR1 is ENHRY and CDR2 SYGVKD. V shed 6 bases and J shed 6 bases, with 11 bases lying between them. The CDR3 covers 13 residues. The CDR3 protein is CAIRGRDAGELFF. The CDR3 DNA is TGTGCCATCAGAGGCAGGGATGCCGGGGAGCTGTTTTTT.

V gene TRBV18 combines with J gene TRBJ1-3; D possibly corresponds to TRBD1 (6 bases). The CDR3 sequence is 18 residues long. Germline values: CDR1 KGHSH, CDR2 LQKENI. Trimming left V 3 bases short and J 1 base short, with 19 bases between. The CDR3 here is CASSPGQRGTASGNTIYF. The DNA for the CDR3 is TGTGCCAGCTCACCCGGACAGCGCGGAACTGCGTCTGGAAACACCATATATTTT. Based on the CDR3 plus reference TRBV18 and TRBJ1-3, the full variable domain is NAGVMQNPRHLVRRRGQEARLRCSPMKGHSHVYWYRQLPEEGLKFMVYLQKENIIDESGMPKERFSAEFPKEGPSILRIQQVVRGDSAAYFCASSPGQRGTASGNTIYFGEGSWLTVV.

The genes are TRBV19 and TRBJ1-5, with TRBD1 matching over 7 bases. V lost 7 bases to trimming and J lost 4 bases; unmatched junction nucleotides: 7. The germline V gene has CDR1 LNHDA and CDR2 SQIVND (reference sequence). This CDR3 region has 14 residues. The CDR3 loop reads CASTPGGWNQPQHF. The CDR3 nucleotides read TGTGCCAGTACCCCAGGGGGTTGGAATCAGCCCCAGCATTTT.

CDR3 protein: CASSSAGAGNTIYF. CDR3 DNA sequence: TGCGCCAGCAGCTCCGCGGGGGCTGGAAACACCATATATTTT. This chain uses TRBV5-1 with TRBJ1-3; D possibly corresponds to TRBD1 (5 bases). Germline CDR1 SGHRS, CDR2 YFSETQ. The V end lost 3 bases, the J end lost 2 bases, and 9 bases lay between the germline ends. This CDR3 contains 14 residues.

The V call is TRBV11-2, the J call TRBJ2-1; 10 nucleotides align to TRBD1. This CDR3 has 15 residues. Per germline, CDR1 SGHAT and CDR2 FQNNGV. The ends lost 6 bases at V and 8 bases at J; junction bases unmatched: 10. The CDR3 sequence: CASSSGTGAWDEQFF. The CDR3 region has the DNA TGTGCCAGCAGTTCCGGGACAGGGGCATGGGATGAGCAGTTCTTC.

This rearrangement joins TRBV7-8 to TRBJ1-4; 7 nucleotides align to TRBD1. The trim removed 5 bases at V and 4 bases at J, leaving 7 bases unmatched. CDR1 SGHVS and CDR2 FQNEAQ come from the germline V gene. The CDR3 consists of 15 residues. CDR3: CASSDPGQSNEKLFF. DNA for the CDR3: TGTGCCAGCAGCGACCCGGGACAGAGTAATGAAAAACTGTTTTTT.

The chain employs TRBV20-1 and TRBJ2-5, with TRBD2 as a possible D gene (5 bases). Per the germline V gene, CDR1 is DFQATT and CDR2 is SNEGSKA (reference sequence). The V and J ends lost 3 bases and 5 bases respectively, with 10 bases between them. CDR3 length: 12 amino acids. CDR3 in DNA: TGCAGTGCTAGTCCCACGGGGGAGACCCAGTACTTC. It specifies CSASPTGETQYF.

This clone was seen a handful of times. The CDR3 bases are TGTGCCAGCAGCGTTGTGGGGCGGACCCTAGGGACCGGGGAGCTGTTTTTT. Translated: CASSVVGRTLGTGELFF. The gene calls are TRBV9 and TRBJ2-2, with D possibly matching TRBD1 (5 bases). This CDR3 has 17 amino acids. Per germline, CDR1 SGDLS and CDR2 YYNGEE. The V end was cut by 2 bases, the J end by 5 bases, with 19 bases between.

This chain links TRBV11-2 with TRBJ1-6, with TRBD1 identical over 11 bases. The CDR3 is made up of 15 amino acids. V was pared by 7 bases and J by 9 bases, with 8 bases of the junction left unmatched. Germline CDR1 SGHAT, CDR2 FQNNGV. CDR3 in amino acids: CASIGSGTGGSPLHF. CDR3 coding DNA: TGTGCCAGCATCGGTTCCGGGACAGGGGGTTCACCCCTCCACTTT.

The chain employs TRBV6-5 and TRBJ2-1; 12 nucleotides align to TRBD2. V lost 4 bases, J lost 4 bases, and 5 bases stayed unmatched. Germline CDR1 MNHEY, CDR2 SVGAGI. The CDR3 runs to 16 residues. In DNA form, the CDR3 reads TGTGCCAGCAGTTTCCTACTAGCGGGGGGATACAATGAGCAGTTCTTC. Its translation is CASSFLLAGGYNEQFF.

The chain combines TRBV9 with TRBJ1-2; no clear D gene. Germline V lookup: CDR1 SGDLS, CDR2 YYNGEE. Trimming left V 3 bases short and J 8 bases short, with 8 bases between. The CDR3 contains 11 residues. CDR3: CASSGRGGYTF. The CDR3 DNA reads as TGTGCCAGCAGCGGCAGAGGGGGCTACACCTTC.

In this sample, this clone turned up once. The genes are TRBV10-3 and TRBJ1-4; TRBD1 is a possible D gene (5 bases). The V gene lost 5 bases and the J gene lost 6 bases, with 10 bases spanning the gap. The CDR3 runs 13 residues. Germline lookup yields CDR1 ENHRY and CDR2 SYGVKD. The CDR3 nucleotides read TGTGCCATCAGTCGTCAGGGTTATGAAAAACTGTTTTTT. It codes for CAISRQGYEKLFF.

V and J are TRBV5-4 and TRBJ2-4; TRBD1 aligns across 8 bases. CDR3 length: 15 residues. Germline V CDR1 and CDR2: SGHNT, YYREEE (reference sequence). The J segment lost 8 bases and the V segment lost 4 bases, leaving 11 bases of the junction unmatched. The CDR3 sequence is CASSVGQGWADIQYF. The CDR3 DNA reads TGTGCCAGCAGCGTCGGACAGGGATGGGCAGACATTCAGTACTTC.

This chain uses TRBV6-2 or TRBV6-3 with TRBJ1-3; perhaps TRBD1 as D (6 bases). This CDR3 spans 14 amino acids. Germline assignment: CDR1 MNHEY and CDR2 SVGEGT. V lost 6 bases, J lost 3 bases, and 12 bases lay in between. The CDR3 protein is CASSYTGSGNTIYF. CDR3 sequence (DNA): TGTGCCAGCAGCTATACAGGGAGTGGAAACACCATATATTTT.

CDR3 loop: CASSETATPLHF. The CDR3 DNA reads as TGTGCCAGCAGTGAGACAGCGACACCCCTCCACTTT. The V gene is TRBV6-2 or TRBV6-3, the J gene TRBJ1-6; D may be TRBD1 (5 bases). Germline CDR1 MNHEY, CDR2 SVGEGT. This CDR3 has 12 residues. Trimming took 5 bases from V and 11 from J, leaving 10 bases between them.